The clone carrying this TCR beta chain was observed a few times. The antigen remains undetermined. The data stem from a study of T-cell memory formation after mild COVID-19. Overall study: The study found TCR clusters largely donor specific. Study-level points and caveats: Later expanders leaned toward CD4+, whereas clones contracting from day 15 to 85 were balanced CD4/CD8.

TCRdb re-analysed the 5' RACE reads in MiXCR, keeping a single row per CDR3 protein. The top ten hold around 12% of the sample, which has roughly 620,000 distinct CDR3 sequences, 15% to 20% seen once. V was pared by 10 bases and J by 6 bases, with 9 bases between. The CDR3 runs 11 residues. The sequence derives from an adult woman who had mild COVID-19 (a few samples of this study predate the infection). Cell type and time point are not known. Material: PBMCs or a T cell subset sorted from them (not recorded which). V gene TRBV12-3 or TRBV12-4 combines with J gene TRBJ2-2, with a weak D call TRBD2 (6 bases). DNA of the CDR3: TGTGCCACCTGGGAGGCCGGGGAGCTGTTTTTT. Its translation is CATWEAGELFF.